A selection of T cell receptor beta chains follows, all from one sample in a study of blood T cells in healthy people across ages. TCRdb itself ran the 5' RACE reads through MiXCR, one entry per CDR3 protein. The sample has 450,000 to 600,000 distinct CDR3 sequences; about 28% are singletons. In addition, the sample was reused for a study of T cells of mothers and their children.

Sequencing used blood. All receptors come from a boy under 10 years old in good health. Each CDR3 is given with its conserved first and last residue. Each record gives: D gene, J gene, clone size, V gene, CDR3 protein, CDR3 DNA. The D gene is left open where the match is weak. Where a row states a size, it is once, few, many or the class of an expanded clone; other rows omit it.

D: TRBD1; J: TRBJ1-5; size: NA; V: TRBV12-3/TRBV12-4; CDR3: CASSPTPGQGGPSQPQHF; DNA: TGTGCCAGCAGTCCCACTCCGGGACAGGGTGGACCAAGTCAGCCCCAGCATTTT
D: TRBD1; J: TRBJ1-1; size: few; V: TRBV6-5; CDR3: CASSYSGQGEKAFF; DNA: TGTGCCAGCAGTTACTCGGGACAGGGTGAGAAGGCTTTCTTT
D: TRBD1; J: TRBJ2-6; size: NA; V: TRBV24-1; CDR3: CATSDPHRGANGANVLTF; DNA: TGTGCCACCAGTGATCCCCACAGGGGAGCAAATGGGGCCAACGTCCTGACTTTC
D: NA; J: TRBJ2-2; size: few; V: TRBV6-2/TRBV6-3; CDR3: CASTRGSRDTGELFF; DNA: TGTGCCAGCACTCGGGGCAGTAGGGACACCGGGGAGCTGTTTTTT
D: TRBD1; J: TRBJ1-6; size: few; V: TRBV12-3/TRBV12-4; CDR3: CASRRQGYNSPLHF; DNA: TGTGCCAGCAGGAGACAGGGCTATAATTCACCCCTCCACTTT
D: TRBD2; J: TRBJ2-7; size: NA; V: TRBV20-1; CDR3: CSANSGVYEQYF; DNA: TGCAGTGCTAATAGCGGGGTCTACGAGCAGTACTTC
D: TRBD1; J: TRBJ2-7; size: few; V: TRBV20-1; CDR3: CSASPQGVHEQYF; DNA: TGCAGTGCTAGTCCCCAGGGGGTCCACGAGCAGTACTTC
D: TRBD2; J: TRBJ2-5; size: NA; V: TRBV30; CDR3: CAWRITGTSGIETQYF; DNA: TGTGCCTGGAGGATTACCGGGACTAGCGGGATTGAGACCCAGTACTTC
D: TRBD2; J: TRBJ2-3; size: NA; V: TRBV4-3; CDR3: CASSRLIGLAGADTQYF; DNA: TGCGCCAGCAGCCGCCTCATAGGACTAGCGGGAGCAGATACGCAGTATTTT
D: NA; J: TRBJ1-6; size: NA; V: TRBV12-5; CDR3: CASGQETNSPLHF; DNA: TGTGCTAGTGGACAGGAGACTAATTCACCCCTCCACTTT
D: NA; J: TRBJ2-2; size: NA; V: TRBV6-6; CDR3: CASGTNTGELFF; DNA: TGTGCCAGCGGGACTAACACCGGGGAGCTGTTTTTT
D: NA; J: TRBJ2-7; size: NA; V: TRBV7-8; CDR3: CASSLRTKNEQYF; DNA: TGTGCCAGCAGCTTGAGGACCAAAAACGAGCAGTACTTC
D: NA; J: TRBJ2-7; size: NA; V: TRBV5-4; CDR3: CASSPHVKGQPYEQYF; DNA: TGTGCCAGCAGCCCACACGTGAAAGGACAGCCCTACGAGCAGTACTTC
D: NA; J: TRBJ2-5; size: NA; V: TRBV12-3/TRBV12-4; CDR3: CASSLSTAQETQYF; DNA: TGTGCCAGCAGTTTGTCGACAGCCCAAGAGACCCAGTACTTC
D: NA; J: TRBJ2-7; size: few; V: TRBV20-1; CDR3: CSARKTEGGHEQYF; DNA: TGCAGTGCCAGAAAGACCGAAGGGGGGCACGAGCAGTACTTC
D: TRBD1; J: TRBJ1-5; size: NA; V: TRBV13; CDR3: CASSSTGENNQPQHF; DNA: TGTGCCAGCAGCAGTACAGGGGAGAACAATCAGCCCCAGCATTTT
D: NA; J: TRBJ1-1; size: NA; V: TRBV27; CDR3: CASSDRTGRLWNTEAFF; DNA: TGTGCCAGCAGTGACCGGACGGGGCGACTTTGGAACACTGAAGCTTTCTTT
D: TRBD2; J: TRBJ2-5; size: NA; V: TRBV7-2; CDR3: CASSLGQARLAGQETQYF; DNA: TGTGCCAGCAGCTTAGGACAGGCGCGACTAGCGGGGCAGGAGACCCAGTACTTC
D: NA; J: TRBJ1-1; size: NA; V: TRBV20-1; CDR3: CSARPQGTEAFF; DNA: TGCAGTGCTAGACCACAGGGCACTGAAGCTTTCTTT
D: NA; J: TRBJ2-7; size: few; V: TRBV7-9; CDR3: CASSLAAPPPYEQYF; DNA: TGTGCCAGCAGCTTAGCGGCTCCACCTCCCTACGAGCAGTACTTC
D: NA; J: TRBJ1-1; size: NA; V: TRBV6-1; CDR3: CASRDVNTEAFF; DNA: TGTGCCAGCAGGGACGTGAACACTGAAGCTTTCTTT
D: NA; J: TRBJ1-4; size: NA; V: TRBV7-9; CDR3: CASSTGRTGHEKLFF; DNA: TGTGCCAGCAGCACAGGTCGGACGGGACACGAAAAACTGTTTTTT
D: NA; J: TRBJ1-4; size: few; V: TRBV25-1; CDR3: CASSEYLGGDEKLFF; DNA: TGTGCCAGCAGTGAATATTTGGGAGGAGATGAAAAACTGTTTTTT
D: NA; J: TRBJ1-2; size: NA; V: TRBV6-2/TRBV6-3; CDR3: CASSYLSRGYGYTF; DNA: TGTGCCAGCAGTTACCTTTCGCGTGGCTATGGCTACACCTTC
D: TRBD1; J: TRBJ1-4; size: few; V: TRBV6-4; CDR3: CASSDAGQGATNEKLFF; DNA: TGTGCCAGCAGTGACGCGGGACAGGGGGCAACTAATGAAAAACTGTTTTTT
D: TRBD1; J: TRBJ1-2; size: few; V: TRBV24-1; CDR3: CATSDQDRDYGYTF; DNA: TGTGCCACCAGTGACCAGGACAGGGACTATGGCTACACCTTC
D: TRBD2; J: TRBJ2-5; size: few; V: TRBV6-2/TRBV6-3; CDR3: CATGTSEQETQYF; DNA: TGTGCCACCGGGACTAGCGAACAAGAGACCCAGTACTTC
D: TRBD2; J: TRBJ2-1; size: NA; V: TRBV20-1; CDR3: CSAEAGEGNEQFF; DNA: TGCAGTGCAGAGGCCGGGGAGGGCAATGAGCAGTTCTTC
D: NA; J: TRBJ2-1; size: NA; V: TRBV6-5; CDR3: CASTLLRGDNEQFF; DNA: TGTGCCAGCACCCTACTACGTGGGGACAATGAGCAGTTCTTC
D: NA; J: TRBJ1-5; size: few; V: TRBV4-2; CDR3: CASSQDTLNQPQHF; DNA: TGTGCCAGCAGCCAGGACACCTTGAATCAGCCCCAGCATTTT
D: TRBD2; J: TRBJ2-1; size: NA; V: TRBV12-3/TRBV12-4; CDR3: CASSWTSGSYNEQFF; DNA: TGTGCCAGCAGTTGGACTAGCGGGTCCTACAATGAGCAGTTCTTC
D: NA; J: TRBJ2-1; size: NA; V: TRBV7-2; CDR3: CASSPSAGASDEQFF; DNA: TGTGCCAGCAGCCCCTCGGCGGGGGCGAGCGATGAGCAGTTCTTC
D: NA; J: TRBJ1-2; size: once; V: TRBV2; CDR3: CASKAYRPNYGYTF; DNA: TGTGCCAGCAAGGCTTACAGGCCTAACTATGGCTACACCTTC
D: TRBD2; J: TRBJ2-1; size: many; V: TRBV7-2; CDR3: CASSHPAGGAHNEQFF; DNA: TGTGCCAGCAGCCACCCAGCGGGAGGGGCCCACAATGAGCAGTTCTTC
D: NA; J: TRBJ2-5; size: NA; V: TRBV2; CDR3: CASSEAGPQETQYF; DNA: TGTGCCAGCAGTGAAGCGGGGCCCCAAGAGACCCAGTACTTC
D: NA; J: TRBJ1-3; size: NA; V: TRBV7-9; CDR3: CASSLAGRDGNTIYF; DNA: TGTGCCAGCAGCTTAGCGGGCAGGGACGGAAACACCATATATTTT
D: TRBD1; J: TRBJ1-1; size: few; V: TRBV20-1; CDR3: CSASWGTGGRNTEAFF; DNA: TGCAGTGCTAGCTGGGGGACAGGGGGCAGGAACACTGAAGCTTTCTTT
D: NA; J: TRBJ2-7; size: few; V: TRBV9; CDR3: CASSVGTRAYEQYF; DNA: TGTGCCAGCAGCGTAGGTACACGGGCCTACGAGCAGTACTTC
D: TRBD1; J: TRBJ1-2; size: once; V: TRBV4-3; CDR3: CASSQESSHRGTYGYTF; DNA: TGCGCCAGCAGCCAAGAGAGTTCTCACAGGGGCACCTATGGCTACACCTTC
D: TRBD2; J: TRBJ2-3; size: NA; V: TRBV5-6; CDR3: CASSRPLAATDTQYF; DNA: TGTGCCAGCAGCCGACCTCTAGCGGCGACAGATACGCAGTATTTT
D: NA; J: TRBJ2-1; size: NA; V: TRBV5-1; CDR3: CASSLEDPSYNEQFF; DNA: TGCGCCAGCAGCTTGGAGGACCCATCCTACAATGAGCAGTTCTTC
D: NA; J: TRBJ2-5; size: few; V: TRBV5-8; CDR3: CASSPLQGRETQYF; DNA: TGTGCCAGCAGCCCCTTACAGGGTCGAGAGACCCAGTACTTC
D: NA; J: TRBJ2-7; size: NA; V: TRBV5-5; CDR3: CASSSGDQTYEQYF; DNA: TGTGCCAGCAGCTCGGGGGACCAGACCTACGAGCAGTACTTC
D: NA; J: TRBJ2-1; size: few; V: TRBV14; CDR3: CASSQDSGSNEQFF; DNA: TGTGCCAGCAGCCAAGATTCTGGGTCCAATGAGCAGTTCTTC
D: TRBD2; J: TRBJ2-7; size: few; V: TRBV4-3; CDR3: CASSQGTTGEQYF; DNA: TGCGCCAGCAGCCAGGGGACTACGGGCGAGCAGTACTTC
D: TRBD1; J: TRBJ1-2; size: NA; V: TRBV7-2; CDR3: CASSRGREYGYTF; DNA: TGTGCCAGCAGCAGGGGGCGCGAATATGGCTACACCTTC
D: TRBD1; J: TRBJ2-5; size: few; V: TRBV12-3/TRBV12-4; CDR3: CASSSTGGRETQYF; DNA: TGTGCCAGCAGTTCAACAGGGGGCCGGGAGACCCAGTACTTC
D: NA; J: TRBJ1-2; size: few; V: TRBV12-3/TRBV12-4; CDR3: CAGSLVGRVHGYTF; DNA: TGTGCCGGCAGTTTAGTGGGCAGGGTCCATGGCTACACCTTC
D: NA; J: TRBJ2-5; size: NA; V: TRBV2; CDR3: CASSEGPFQETQYF; DNA: TGTGCCAGCAGTGAAGGGCCTTTCCAAGAGACCCAGTACTTC
D: TRBD1; J: TRBJ1-1; size: few; V: TRBV7-9; CDR3: CASSIGDRDTEAFF; DNA: TGTGCCAGCAGCATTGGAGACAGGGACACTGAAGCTTTCTTT
D: NA; J: TRBJ2-1; size: few; V: TRBV5-1; CDR3: CASSLYPRNEQFF; DNA: TGCGCCAGCAGCTTGTATCCAAGGAATGAGCAGTTCTTC
D: NA; J: TRBJ2-3; size: NA; V: TRBV7-3; CDR3: CASSLTPASASSTDTQYF; DNA: TGTGCCAGCAGCTTAACCCCAGCTAGTGCTTCTAGCACAGATACGCAGTATTTT
D: NA; J: TRBJ1-1; size: NA; V: TRBV12-3/TRBV12-4; CDR3: CASQNPGIEAFF; DNA: TGTGCCAGCCAGAATCCTGGGATTGAAGCTTTCTTT
D: NA; J: TRBJ1-2; size: many; V: TRBV30; CDR3: CAWRHRGGRGYTF; DNA: TGTGCCTGGAGACATCGAGGAGGCAGGGGCTACACCTTC
D: NA; J: TRBJ2-7; size: few; V: TRBV4-1; CDR3: CASSQDWGTVLFYEQYF; DNA: TGCGCCAGCAGCCAAGATTGGGGGACTGTTTTATTCTACGAGCAGTACTTC
D: NA; J: TRBJ2-5; size: NA; V: TRBV7-6; CDR3: CASSQSNRDGISETQYF; DNA: TGTGCCAGCAGCCAATCGAACCGGGACGGTATTTCAGAGACCCAGTACTTC
D: NA; J: TRBJ2-4; size: NA; V: TRBV5-1; CDR3: CASTEGGIQYF; DNA: TGCGCCAGCACTGAGGGGGGCATTCAGTACTTC